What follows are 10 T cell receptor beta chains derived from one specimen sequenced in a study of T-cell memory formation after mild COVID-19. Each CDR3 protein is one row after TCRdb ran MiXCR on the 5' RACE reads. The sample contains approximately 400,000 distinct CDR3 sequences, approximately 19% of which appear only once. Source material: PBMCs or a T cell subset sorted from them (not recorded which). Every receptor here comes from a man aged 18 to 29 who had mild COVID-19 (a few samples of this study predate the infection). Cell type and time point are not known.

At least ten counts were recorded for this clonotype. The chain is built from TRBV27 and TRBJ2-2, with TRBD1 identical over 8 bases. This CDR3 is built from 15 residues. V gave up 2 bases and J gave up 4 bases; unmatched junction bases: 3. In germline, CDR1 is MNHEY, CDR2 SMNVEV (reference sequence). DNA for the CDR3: TGTGCCAGCAGTTTACGGACAGGGACCACCGGGGAGCTGTTTTTT. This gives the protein CASSLRTGTTGELFF.

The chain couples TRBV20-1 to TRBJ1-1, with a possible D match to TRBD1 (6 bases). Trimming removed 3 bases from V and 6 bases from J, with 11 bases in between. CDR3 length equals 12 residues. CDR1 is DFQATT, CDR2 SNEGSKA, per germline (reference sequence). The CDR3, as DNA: TGCAGTGCTAGGTTAGGACAGTCTGAAGCTTTCTTT. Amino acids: CSARLGQSEAFF.

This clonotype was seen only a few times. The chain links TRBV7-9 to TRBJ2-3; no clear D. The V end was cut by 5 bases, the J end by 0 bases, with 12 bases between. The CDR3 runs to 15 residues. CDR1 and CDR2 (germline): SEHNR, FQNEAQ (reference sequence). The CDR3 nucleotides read TGTGCCAGCAGCCCCTCCCGAACTAGCACAGATACGCAGTATTTT. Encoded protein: CASSPSRTSTDTQYF.

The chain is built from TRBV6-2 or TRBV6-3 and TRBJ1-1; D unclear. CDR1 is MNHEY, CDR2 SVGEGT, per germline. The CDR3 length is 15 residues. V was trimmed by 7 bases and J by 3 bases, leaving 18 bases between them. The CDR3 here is CASTPAGKADTEAFF. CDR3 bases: TGTGCCAGCACCCCGGCGGGGAAAGCGGACACTGAAGCTTTCTTT.

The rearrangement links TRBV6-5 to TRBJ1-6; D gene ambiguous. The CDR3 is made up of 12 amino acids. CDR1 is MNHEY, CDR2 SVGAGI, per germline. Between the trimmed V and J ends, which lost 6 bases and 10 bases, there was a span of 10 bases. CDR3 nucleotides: TGTGCCAGCAGGTCCCCGGAGTCACCCCTCCACTTT. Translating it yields CASRSPESPLHF.

CDR3 sequence reads: CASSQVGALMNTEAFF. In DNA, the CDR3 is TGCGCCAGCAGCCAAGTGGGGGCCCTTATGAACACTGAAGCTTTCTTT. The chain employs TRBV4-1 and TRBJ1-1; TRBD1 is a possible D gene (6 bases). V was trimmed by 1 base and J by 0 bases, leaving 12 bases between them. Germline values: CDR1 MGHRA, CDR2 YSYEKL. The CDR3 runs 16 residues.

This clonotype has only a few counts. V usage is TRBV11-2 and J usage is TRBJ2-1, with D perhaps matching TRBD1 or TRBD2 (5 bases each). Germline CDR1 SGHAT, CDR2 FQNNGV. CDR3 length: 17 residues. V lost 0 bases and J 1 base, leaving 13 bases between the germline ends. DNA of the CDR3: TGTGCCAGCAGCTTAGATCGAGGTGGGGGATCCTACAATGAGCAGTTCTTC. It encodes CASSLDRGGGSYNEQFF.

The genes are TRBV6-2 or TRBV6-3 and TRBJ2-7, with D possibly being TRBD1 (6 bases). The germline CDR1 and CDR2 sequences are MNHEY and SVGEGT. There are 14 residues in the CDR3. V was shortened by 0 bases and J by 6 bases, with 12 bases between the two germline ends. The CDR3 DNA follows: TGTGCCAGCAGTTACTCGATGTCAGGGGTCGAGCAGTACTTC. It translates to CASSYSMSGVEQYF.

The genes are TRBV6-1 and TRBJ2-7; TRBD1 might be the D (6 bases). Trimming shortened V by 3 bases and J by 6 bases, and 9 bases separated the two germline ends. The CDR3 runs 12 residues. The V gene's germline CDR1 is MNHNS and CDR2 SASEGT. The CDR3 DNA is TGTGCCAGCAGTGACAGGGGCGCCGAGCAGTACGTC. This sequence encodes CASSDRGAEQYV.

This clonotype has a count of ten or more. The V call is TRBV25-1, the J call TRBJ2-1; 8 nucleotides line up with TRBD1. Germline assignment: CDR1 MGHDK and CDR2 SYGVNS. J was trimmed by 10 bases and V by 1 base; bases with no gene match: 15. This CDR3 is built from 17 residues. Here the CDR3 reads CASSESGANRGEDEQFF. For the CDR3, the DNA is TGTGCCAGCAGTGAATCAGGGGCCAACAGGGGGGAGGACGAGCAGTTCTTC.